This T cell receptor beta chain was observed in a study of T cell responses to AZD1222 COVID-19 vaccine. Study background: Whether given at about 4 or about 12 weeks, second doses were pooled.

Profiling relied on immunoSEQ multiplex PCR, and the TCRdb table lists in-frame clones only, not all of them. The top ten clones hold around 20% of a sample with more than 100,000 clones, about 90% of them seen once. The CDR3 covers 15 residues. Trimming took off 0 bases at V and 0 bases at J, with 9 bases between the two ends. Germline assignment: CDR1 SGHRS and CDR2 YFSETQ. In regard to this clone: Its cognate antigen is unknown.

Study results and limitations: In all cases, repertoires were sampled only after the peak T cell response. Per reports, nearly half of all spike-specific TCRs target regions that are unmutated in variants. The donors showed a predominance of white British ancestry and of females, with possible underestimation of clonal diversity.

This chain links TRBV5-1 with TRBJ2-5; no definite D call. The sample was peripheral blood, taken on day 0 of AZD1222 vaccination. This TCR derives from an adult in good health. CDR3 amino acids: CASSLGLVYQETQYF. CDR3 sequence (DNA): TGCGCCAGCAGCTTGGGACTTGTGTACCAAGAGACCCAGTACTTC.